This is a list of T cell receptor beta chains from one sample in a study of blood T cells in healthy people across ages. TCRdb used MiXCR to reprocess the 5' RACE reads, holding one entry per CDR3 protein. This sample has about 1.4 million distinct CDR3 sequences, with approximately 60% found just once. Sequencing was done on a sample of blood. These receptors were obtained from a man aged 18 to 29 in good health. The CDR3 runs from the conserved cysteine through the conserved F or W. The D gene is left open where the match is weak. Rows give clone size only sometimes, using once, few, many, or a class for an expanded clone.

>few|TRBV28|NA|TRBJ2-4
TGTGCCAGCAGTCCAATCCTAGCCAAAAACATTCAGTACTTC
CASSPILAKNIQYF
>NA|TRBV3-1|NA|TRBJ1-5
TGTGCCAGCAGCCAAGGGAAGCGTCAGCCCCAGCATTTT
CASSQGKRQPQHF
>NA|TRBV5-1|TRBD2|TRBJ2-7
TGCGCCAGCAGCCCCTGGACTAGAGTAGAGCAGTACTTC
CASSPWTRVEQYF
>NA|TRBV29-1|NA|TRBJ2-3
TGCAGCGTCCTTAGCGGAGGCACAGATACGCAGTATTTT
CSVLSGGTDTQYF
>NA|TRBV5-1|TRBD2|TRBJ2-3
TGCGCCAGCAGCTCGGGACTAGCGGGGGCCAGCACAGATACGCAGTATTTT
CASSSGLAGASTDTQYF
>NA|TRBV20-1|NA|TRBJ2-7
TGCAGTGCTAGAGATTTGAACGGGGGCGGCGAGCAGTACTTC
CSARDLNGGGEQYF
>NA|TRBV24-1|NA|TRBJ2-7
TGTGCCACCAGTGATTCGCAGGCCCCCTACGAGCAGTACTTC
CATSDSQAPYEQYF
>few|TRBV20-1|NA|TRBJ2-7
TGCAGTGCCCCCTCTGTCGACGAGCAGTACTTC
CSAPSVDEQYF
>NA|TRBV4-2|TRBD1|TRBJ2-3
TGTGCCAGCAGCCAAGAGGGGACAGGGGGCACGGATACGCAGTATTTT
CASSQEGTGGTDTQYF
>NA|TRBV6-6|TRBD2|TRBJ2-1
TGTGCCAGCAGTCAGACTAGCGGGCACTACAATGAGCAGTTCTTC
CASSQTSGHYNEQFF
>NA|TRBV7-2|NA|TRBJ1-4
TGTGCCAGCAGTGTAGCCCATGATGAAAAACTGTTTTTT
CASSVAHDEKLFF
>NA|TRBV21-1|NA|TRBJ2-7
TGTGCCAGCAGCCATAGCGGGAAGGATCCCTACGAGCAGTACTTC
CASSHSGKDPYEQYF